These 19 T cell receptor beta chains came from one sample sequenced in a study of a mutant IDH1 vaccine in newly diagnosed glioma. The assay was immunoSEQ multiplex PCR, and TCRdb's table has in-frame clones only and misses some. The data hold tens of thousands of clones, with around 83% observed a single time. The time point: week 23, last vaccination. Each vaccine dose was 300 ug of mutant IDH1 20-mer peptide, with topical imiquimod. Antigen specificity for these receptors is unknown. Material: PBMCs, obtained from a glioma patient whose treatment included an IDH1 peptide vaccine. These TCRs come from a woman between 50 and 59 years old with glioma.

The V and J genes are TRBV15 and TRBJ2-6; D is unclear. The CDR3 totals 18 residues. V was pared by 3 bases and J by 1 base, with 16 bases between. Germline loops: CDR1 LNHNV, CDR2 YYDKDF (reference sequence). CDR3 loop: CATSRPPEPNSGANVLTF. Written as DNA, the CDR3 is TGTGCCACCAGCAGGCCGCCGGAGCCCAATTCTGGGGCCAACGTCCTGACTTTC.

The V and J genes are TRBV5-1 and TRBJ2-2; D uncertain. Deletions cut 4 bases from V and 6 bases from J, with 10 bases between. This CDR3 spans 13 amino acids. In germline, CDR1 is SGHRS, CDR2 YFSETQ. This chain's CDR3 is CASSISGAGELFF. CDR3 nucleotides: TGCGCCAGCAGCATTTCCGGTGCCGGGGAGCTGTTTTTT.

This clone was seen more than once but under ten times. The gene calls are TRBV4-2 and TRBJ1-5; TRBD1 might be the D (5 bases). Trimming removed 0 bases from V and 3 bases from J, with 12 bases in between. CDR3 length: 16 amino acids. Germline V gene data show CDR1 as LGHNA and CDR2 as YNFKEQ. CDR3 in amino acids: CASSQDPRAINQPQHF. In DNA, the CDR3 is TGTGCCAGCAGCCAAGATCCCAGGGCTATCAATCAGCCCCAGCATTTT.

This chain joins TRBV6-1 and TRBJ2-7; D remains ambiguous. This CDR3 comprises 10 residues. Trimming took 3 bases from V and 10 from J, leaving 7 bases between them. Per germline, CDR1 MNHNS and CDR2 SASEGT. The CDR3 nucleotides are TGTGCCAGCAGTGAGACACACCAGTACTTC. Translating it yields CASSETHQYF.

J is TRBJ2-1 and V is TRBV29-1, with 12 nucleotides matching TRBD2. Per the germline V gene, CDR1 is SQVTM and CDR2 is ANQGSEA. The V and J ends lost 4 bases and 0 bases, in that order; junction bases with no gene match: 16. The CDR3 spans 20 residues. Here the CDR3 reads CSVAGTSGRQSTRSYNEQFF. Written as DNA, the CDR3 is TGCAGCGTTGCCGGGACTAGCGGGCGACAGTCCACCCGCTCCTACAATGAGCAGTTCTTC.

The rearrangement uses TRBV6-1 and TRBJ2-3; D perhaps matches TRBD2 (6 bases). V lost 5 bases and J 14 bases, leaving 23 bases between the germline ends. Germline CDR1 reads MNHNS; CDR2 reads SASEGT. This CDR3 contains 14 residues. This chain's CDR3 is CASSPEGLRVRAYF. CDR3 bases: TGTGCCAGCAGTCCTGAGGGACTTCGGGTACGCGCGTATTTT.

This clone was counted a single time. V gene TRBV27 combines with J gene TRBJ2-1; no firm D call. This CDR3 is 16 amino acids long. The V and J ends lost 4 bases and 0 bases respectively, with 13 bases between them. Looked up from germline, CDR1 is MNHEY and CDR2 is SMNVEV (reference sequence). The DNA of the CDR3 is TGTGCCAGCAGTTCCCTGACGGCGAGCTCCTACAATGAGCAGTTCTTC. Protein sequence: CASSSLTASSYNEQFF.

A single count supports this clone. J is TRBJ2-1 and V is TRBV7-2; the match to TRBD2 covers 10 bases. J was trimmed by 7 bases and V by 5 bases; bases with no gene match: 14. Looked up from germline, CDR1 is SGHTA and CDR2 is FQGNSA. The CDR3 consists of 17 residues. CDR3 in DNA: TGTGCCAGCAGCCTCCCGTTTAGCGGGAGGTCGGGGAATGAGCAGTTCTTC. It codes for CASSLPFSGRSGNEQFF.

The V and J genes are TRBV30 and TRBJ1-5, with D possibly TRBD1 on 5 matching bases. V gave up 5 bases and J gave up 7 bases, with 15 bases separating them. Looked up from germline, CDR1 is GTSNPN and CDR2 is SVGIG (reference sequence). CDR3 size: 13 residues. CDR3 sequence reads: CAWASSGDQPQHF. As DNA, the CDR3 is TGTGCCTGGGCCTCCTCGGGGGACCAGCCCCAGCATTTT.

V and J are TRBV27 and TRBJ2-1; 9 bases are shared with TRBD2. The V and J ends lost 0 bases and 10 bases, in that order; junction bases with no gene match: 7. The CDR3 contains 15 residues. CDR1 MNHEY and CDR2 SMNVEV come from the germline V gene (reference sequence). DNA of the CDR3: TGTGCCAGCAGTTTATCGCCTAGCGGGAAGGGAGAGCAGTTCTTC. It specifies CASSLSPSGKGEQFF.

This clone was observed a few times. This rearrangement joins TRBV28 to TRBJ1-2; D is unresolved. Germline-derived CDR1 and CDR2 are MDHEN and SYDVKM. The CDR3 totals 9 residues. V was clipped by 8 bases and J by 13 bases, with 11 bases between them. CDR3 sequence: CASGRVFTF. CDR3 DNA: TGTGCCAGCGGGAGGGTTTTCACCTTC.

This clone was seen only once. The gene calls are TRBV28 and TRBJ1-2, with no clear D. V lost 6 bases, J lost 1 base, and 9 bases lay in between. Germline V gives CDR1 MDHEN, CDR2 SYDVKM. The CDR3 runs to 13 residues. The CDR3 coding sequence is TGTGCCAGCAGATCCAGGATTAACTATGGCTACACCTTC. The encoded protein is CASRSRINYGYTF.

In this sample, this clone turned up once. This chain links TRBV11-2 with TRBJ2-5, with D possibly being TRBD1 or TRBD2 (6 bases each). The CDR3 is 15 residues long. Germline assignment: CDR1 SGHAT and CDR2 FQNNGV. V was cut by 1 base and J by 5 bases, with 14 bases left in between. CDR3 in amino acids: CASSLVQGGPETQYF. The CDR3 nucleotides read TGTGCCAGCAGCTTAGTCCAAGGGGGGCCCGAGACCCAGTACTTC.

The chain uses TRBV7-2 and TRBJ1-5; D remains ambiguous. Germline V CDR1 and CDR2: SGHTA, FQGNSA. The CDR3 extends over 18 amino acids. Deletions cut 1 base from V and 0 bases from J, with 16 bases between. CDR3 residues: CASSLVRVGQFSNQPQHF. The CDR3 DNA reads TGTGCCAGCAGCTTAGTCCGGGTAGGGCAGTTTAGCAATCAGCCCCAGCATTTT. The full variable domain, its missing parts supplied by reference TRBV7-2 and TRBJ1-5, is GAGVSQSPSNKVTEKGKDVELRCDPISGHTALYWYRQSLGQGLEFLIYFQGNSAPDKSGLPSDRFSAERTGGSVSTLTIQRTQQEDSAVYLCASSLVRVGQFSNQPQHFGDGTRLSIL.

This clone was seen just once. This chain joins TRBV11-2 and TRBJ2-3, with D perhaps given as TRBD1 or TRBD2 (6 bases each). This CDR3 has 14 residues. Trimming took off 4 bases at V and 9 bases at J, with 17 bases between the two ends. Germline CDR1 and CDR2: SGHAT and FQNNGV. The CDR3 nucleotides are TGTGCCAGCAGCTGGGGGGCCCCTAGAAAAACGCAGTATTTT. Translating it yields CASSWGAPRKTQYF.

The V gene is TRBV28, the J gene TRBJ2-7, with D perhaps given as TRBD1 or TRBD2 (5 bases each). The germline V gene has CDR1 MDHEN and CDR2 SYDVKM. V was clipped by 3 bases and J by 5 bases, with 17 bases between them. This CDR3 region has 15 residues. The CDR3 nucleotides are TGTGCCAGCAGTTTGAGTTCCGGGGCGAGGCACGAGCAGTACTTC. Translating it yields CASSLSSGARHEQYF.

The V call is TRBV9, the J call TRBJ2-5, with unresolved D. CDR3 length equals 17 residues. Looked up from germline, CDR1 is SGDLS and CDR2 is YYNGEE. V was pared by 0 bases and J by 1 base, with 16 bases between. The CDR3 is CASSVAPRLGFQETQYF. The CDR3 nucleotides are TGTGCCAGCAGCGTAGCCCCCCGTTTGGGGTTCCAAGAGACCCAGTACTTC. The variable domain in full, with the rest retrieved from reference TRBV9 and TRBJ2-5, is DSGVTQTPKHLITATGQRVTLRCSPRSGDLSVYWYQQSLDQGLQFLIQYYNGEERAKGNILERFSAQQFPDLHSELNLSSLELGDSALYFCASSVAPRLGFQETQYFGPGTRLLVL.

The genes are TRBV21-1 and TRBJ2-3; no DNA check was done on the table's D call, TRBD2. TRBV21-1 is deemed a pseudogene. The CDR3 covers 14 residues. The CDR3 sequence is CASISGIRTDTQYF. CDR3 in DNA: TGTGCCAGCATTAGCGGGATACGCACAGATACGCAGTATTTT.

This clone was recorded a few times. The J gene is TRBJ1-5, the V gene TRBV28; perhaps TRBD1 as D (5 bases). V was shortened by 3 bases and J by 7 bases, with 13 bases between the two germline ends. This CDR3 contains 14 residues. Germline CDR1 is MDHEN and CDR2 is SYDVKM. In DNA form, the CDR3 reads TGTGCCAGCAGTTTTAGGGCAGGGATGCAGCCCCAGCATTTT. Translation gives CASSFRAGMQPQHF.